A single sample gave rise to the 3 T cell receptor beta chains below, sequenced in a study of cytomegalovirus exposure and HLA in healthy donors (dated by TCRdb to the late 2010s). The library relied on the immunoSEQ multiplex PCR assay. For the multiplex PCR, a mixture combining 60 forward primers for TCR Vbeta segments and 13 reverse primers for TCR Jbeta segments was used. The source is immuneACCESS, and TCRdb retained only in-frame sequences with V and J called. Part of the clones is not carried over; for the studies checked, unresolved V genes explain less than half of this, and the remainder is unexplained. The sample contains tens of thousands of clones, about 80% of them found a single time. The ten largest make up 1.2% to 1.5% of the sample. Sequencing input: PBMCs. The receptor source for this set is a male donor in good health and CMV-seronegative.

This chain uses TRBV6-5 with TRBJ2-5; TRBD2 matches 7 bases. The assigned J gene may be wrong: the sequence end matches TRBJ2-7 better. The CDR3 covers 15 residues. Germline-derived CDR1 and CDR2 are MNHEY and SVGAGI. Here the CDR3 reads CASSYVASGIYEQYF. CDR3 nucleotides: TGTGCCAGCAGTTACGTAGCTAGCGGCATCTACGAGCAGTACTTC.

The V and J genes are TRBV5-6 and TRBJ1-6; TRBD1 agrees at 8 bases. Germline-derived CDR1 and CDR2 are SGHDT and YYEEEE. V lost 0 bases and J lost 7; bases outside the gene matches: 6. The CDR3 sequence is 16 residues long. The chain's CDR3 is CASSLGTGPANSPLHF. As DNA, the CDR3 is TGTGCCAGCAGCTTGGGGACAGGGCCAGCCAATTCACCCCTCCACTTT.

The rearrangement uses TRBV4-3 and TRBJ2-7; 9 positions agree with TRBD1. With V trimmed by 3 bases and J by 7 bases, 10 bases remained unmatched. Per germline, CDR1 LGHNA and CDR2 YSLEER. The CDR3 is made up of 15 amino acids. The CDR3 DNA is TGCGCCAGCAGCCACCGGGACAGGGAAGGAGGGGAGCAGTACTTC. It encodes CASSHRDREGGEQYF.